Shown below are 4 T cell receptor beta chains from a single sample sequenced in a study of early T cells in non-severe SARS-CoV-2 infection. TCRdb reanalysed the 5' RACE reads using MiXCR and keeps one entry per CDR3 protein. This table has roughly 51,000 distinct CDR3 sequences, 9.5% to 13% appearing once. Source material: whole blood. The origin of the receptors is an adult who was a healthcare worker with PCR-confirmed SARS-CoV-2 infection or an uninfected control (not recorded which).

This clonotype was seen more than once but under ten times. The CDR3: CATSRERGGYNEQFF. CDR3 in DNA: TGTGCCACCAGCAGAGAGCGGGGGGGGTACAATGAGCAGTTCTTC. The chain is built from TRBV15 and TRBJ2-1; 9 bases align to TRBD2. The germline V gene encodes CDR1 LNHNV and CDR2 YYDKDF (reference sequence). V lost 0 bases to trimming and J lost 4 bases; unmatched junction nucleotides: 1. The CDR3 is made up of 15 amino acids.

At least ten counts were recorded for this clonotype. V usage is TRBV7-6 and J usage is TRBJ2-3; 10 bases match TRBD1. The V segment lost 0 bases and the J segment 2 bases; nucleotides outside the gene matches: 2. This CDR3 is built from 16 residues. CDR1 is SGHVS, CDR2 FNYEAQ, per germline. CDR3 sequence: CASSLAGTGVTDTQYF. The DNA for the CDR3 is TGTGCCAGCAGCTTAGCCGGGACAGGGGTCACAGATACGCAGTATTTT.

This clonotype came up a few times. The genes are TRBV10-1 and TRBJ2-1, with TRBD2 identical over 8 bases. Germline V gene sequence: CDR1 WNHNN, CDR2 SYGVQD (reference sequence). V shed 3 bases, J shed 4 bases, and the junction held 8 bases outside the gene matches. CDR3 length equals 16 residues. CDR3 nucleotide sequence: TGCGCCAGCAGTGAATCGGGGGGGGCGCTTTACAATGAGCAGTTCTTC. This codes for CASSESGGALYNEQFF.

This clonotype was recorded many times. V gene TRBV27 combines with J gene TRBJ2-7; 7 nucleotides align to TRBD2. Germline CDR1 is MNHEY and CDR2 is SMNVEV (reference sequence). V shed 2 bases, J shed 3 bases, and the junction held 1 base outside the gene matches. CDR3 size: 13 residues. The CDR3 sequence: CASSLASGYEQYF. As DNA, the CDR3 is TGTGCCAGCAGTTTAGCTAGCGGCTACGAGCAGTACTTC.